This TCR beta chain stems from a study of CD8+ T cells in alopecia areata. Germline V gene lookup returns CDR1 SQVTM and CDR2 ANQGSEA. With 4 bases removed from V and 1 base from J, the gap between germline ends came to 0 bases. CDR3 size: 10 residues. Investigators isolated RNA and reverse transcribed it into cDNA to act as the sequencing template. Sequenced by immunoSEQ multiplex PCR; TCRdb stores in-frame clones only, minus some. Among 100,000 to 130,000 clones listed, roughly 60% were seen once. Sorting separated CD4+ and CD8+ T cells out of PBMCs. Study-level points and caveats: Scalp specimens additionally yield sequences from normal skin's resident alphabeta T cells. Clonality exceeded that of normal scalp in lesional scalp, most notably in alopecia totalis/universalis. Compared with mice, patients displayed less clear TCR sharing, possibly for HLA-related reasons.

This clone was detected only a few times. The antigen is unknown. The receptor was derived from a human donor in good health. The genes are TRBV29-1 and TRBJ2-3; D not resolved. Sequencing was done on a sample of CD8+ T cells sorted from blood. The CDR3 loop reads CSVGTDTQYF. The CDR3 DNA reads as TGCAGCGTTGGCACAGATACGCAGTATTTT.